The source of this T cell receptor (beta chain) is a study of T cell responses to AZD1222 COVID-19 vaccine. The study's findings and limits: White British ancestry dominated among donors, who included more females, and clonal diversity was possibly underestimated. Spike-wide coverage was observed for vaccine-associated CD4 TCRs, with dominant responses at 160-218 and 743-854.

With respect to this clone: Its antigen is not known.

The table came from immunoSEQ multiplex PCR; TCRdb's copy has only in-frame clones and leaves some out. The sample records roughly 120,000 clones, around 84% being singletons. This CDR3 region has 15 residues. The V gene's germline CDR1 is SGHRS and CDR2 YFSETQ. Trimming removed 0 bases at V and 5 bases at J, with 15 bases between. The source is an adult who received the AZD1222 COVID-19 vaccine. V and J are TRBV5-1 and TRBJ2-7; D gene uncertain. Sequencing used peripheral blood, obtained 28 days after the second AZD1222 dose. The CDR3 loop reads CASSLVRWEEDEQYF. The CDR3 DNA reads as TGCGCCAGCAGCTTGGTAAGGTGGGAAGAAGACGAGCAGTACTTC. The whole variable domain, filled in from reference TRBV5-1 and TRBJ2-7, reads KAGVTQTPRYLIKTRGQQVTLSCSPISGHRSVSWYQQTPGQGLQFLFEYFSETQRNKGNFPGRFSGRQFSNSRSEMNVSTLELGDSALYLCASSLVRWEEDEQYFGPGTRLTVT.